A selection of T cell receptor beta chains follows, all from one sample in a study of T cell repertoires in cytomegalovirus infection. Each CDR3 protein gets one entry after TCRdb re-called the reads with MiXCR. The table records roughly 990,000 distinct CDR3 sequences, 30% to 40% of them present only once. No antigens are known for them. The specimen comprised cultured CD8+ T cells from PBMCs, sampled from culture after CMV antigen stimulation. The receptor source for this set is a human donor in good health (CMV status not recorded). Some clones in this sample may be carry-over from other donors' samples. The CDR3 runs from the conserved cysteine through the conserved F or W. The D gene is left open where the match is weak. Not all rows give a size; the values are once, few, many and, for expanded clones, a class.

D,V,J,size,CDR3,DNA
.,TRBV24-1,TRBJ1-5,.,CATSRAPGQPQHF,TGTGCCACCAGCCGGGCCCCAGGCCAGCCCCAGCATTTT
.,TRBV28,TRBJ2-3,few,CASSPVEQGPIWDTQYF,TGTGCCAGCAGTCCAGTCGAACAGGGTCCAATTTGGGATACGCAGTATTTT
.,TRBV28,TRBJ1-1,.,CASSFELRTEAFF,TGTGCCAGCAGTTTTGAGCTCAGGACTGAAGCTTTCTTT
.,TRBV29-1,TRBJ1-2,.,CSVEGWGDPRGGYTF,TGCAGCGTTGAAGGATGGGGGGACCCCCGGGGTGGCTACACCTTC
.,TRBV6-1,TRBJ2-1,many,CASSGYQGRNEQFF,TGTGCCAGCAGTGGATATCAGGGCAGGAATGAGCAGTTCTTC
TRBD2,TRBV12-3/TRBV12-4,TRBJ2-1,few,CASSSSFRTSGVRSSYNEQFF,TGTGCCAGCAGCTCAAGTTTCCGGACTAGCGGGGTCCGTAGCTCCTACAATGAGCAGTTCTTC
.,TRBV7-3,TRBJ2-6,.,CASSLLEEGYFSGANVLTF,TGTGCCAGCAGCTTATTGGAGGAGGGCTATTTCTCTGGGGCCAACGTCCTGACTTTC
.,TRBV19,TRBJ1-1,.,CASSHTMNTEAFF,TGTGCCAGTAGCCATACCATGAACACTGAAGCTTTCTTT
.,TRBV6-2/TRBV6-3,TRBJ1-6,.,CASSPTRSPLHF,TGTGCCAGCAGTCCGACCCGCTCACCCCTCCACTTT
.,TRBV28,TRBJ1-2,.,CASRPAPNYGYTF,TGTGCCAGCAGGCCAGCTCCTAACTATGGCTACACCTTC
.,TRBV7-9,TRBJ2-5,many,CASSLEGGQETQYF,TGTGCCAGCAGCTTAGAGGGGGGCCAAGAGACCCAGTACTTC
TRBD2,TRBV6-2/TRBV6-3,TRBJ2-1,few,CASGTSAYNEQFF,TGTGCCAGCGGGACTAGCGCGTACAATGAGCAGTTCTTC
.,TRBV4-3,TRBJ1-1,.,CASSSWTEQNTEAFF,TGCGCCAGCAGCTCATGGACAGAACAGAACACTGAAGCTTTCTTT
.,TRBV6-1,TRBJ1-5,.,CASNEGVGNQPQHF,TGTGCCAGCAATGAGGGTGTCGGCAATCAGCCCCAGCATTTT
TRBD2,TRBV27,TRBJ2-7,.,CASTIAGGPYEQYF,TGTGCCAGCACCATAGCGGGGGGGCCCTACGAGCAGTACTTC
.,TRBV4-3,TRBJ2-3,many,CASSQGLRAWADTQYF,TGCGCCAGCAGCCAGGGACTCCGAGCTTGGGCAGATACGCAGTATTTT
.,TRBV7-9,TRBJ2-1,few,CASSWNEQFF,TGTGCCAGTAGCTGGAATGAGCAGTTCTTC
.,TRBV11-3,TRBJ2-3,once,CASSPWDDTDTQYF,TGTGCCAGCAGCCCGTGGGACGACACAGATACGCAGTATTTT
TRBD1,TRBV29-1,TRBJ1-1,few,CSVEDNPEDRGFIEAFF,TGCAGCGTTGAAGATAACCCCGAGGACAGGGGGTTTATCGAAGCTTTCTTT
.,TRBV7-6,TRBJ1-1,.,CASRLQGKGTEAFF,TGTGCCAGCAGACTACAGGGTAAGGGCACTGAAGCTTTCTTT
TRBD2,TRBV6-2/TRBV6-3,TRBJ2-5,.,CASSYSPGTTHTGKETQYF,TGTGCCAGCAGTTACTCTCCCGGGACTACCCATACGGGGAAGGAGACCCAGTACTTC
TRBD2,TRBV7-2,TRBJ2-7,few,CASSFVAGGHYEQYF,TGTGCCAGCAGCTTTGTAGCGGGGGGTCACTACGAGCAGTACTTC
TRBD2,TRBV7-6,TRBJ2-5,few,CASSSYPRTSGEETQYF,TGTGCCAGCAGCTCTTATCCACGGACTAGCGGAGAAGAGACCCAGTACTTC
TRBD2,TRBV19,TRBJ2-7,few,CASSGDYSYEQYF,TGTGCCAGTAGCGGGGACTACTCCTACGAGCAGTACTTC
.,TRBV6-2/TRBV6-3,TRBJ2-1,few,CASSYSRGAPLNEQFF,TGTGCCAGCAGTTACTCGAGGGGGGCCCCCCTCAATGAGCAGTTCTTC
.,TRBV5-4,TRBJ1-1,few,CASSLAVGGLMNTEAFF,TGTGCCAGCAGCTTGGCGGTTGGGGGACTAATGAACACTGAAGCTTTCTTT
TRBD1,TRBV6-5,TRBJ2-2,.,CASSPTGRGQNTGELFF,TGTGCCAGCAGCCCTACGGGTAGGGGGCAGAACACCGGGGAGCTGTTTTTT
TRBD1,TRBV11-1,TRBJ2-5,.,CASSHNTYDRAPEETQYF,TGTGCCAGCAGCCATAACACTTACGACAGGGCCCCCGAAGAGACCCAGTACTTC
TRBD1,TRBV15,TRBJ2-1,few,CATGGTGGYNEQFF,TGTGCCACCGGCGGGACAGGGGGGTACAATGAGCAGTTCTTC
.,TRBV7-6,TRBJ1-5,.,CASSGGQAYNQPQHF,TGTGCCAGCAGCGGGGGACAAGCCTACAATCAGCCCCAGCATTTT
.,TRBV27,TRBJ1-1,many,CASSLAGSTEAFF,TGTGCCAGCAGTTTAGCAGGGAGCACTGAAGCTTTCTTT
.,TRBV27,TRBJ2-1,few,CASSLFWERLVEGDNEQFF,TGTGCCAGCAGTTTATTCTGGGAACGACTAGTGGAAGGTGACAATGAGCAGTTCTTC
.,TRBV15,TRBJ2-6,.,CATSSSNVRAGANVLTF,TGTGCCACCAGCAGTTCGAACGTCAGGGCTGGGGCCAACGTCCTGACTTTC
.,TRBV7-9,TRBJ2-2,.,CASSSAGSGYATGELFF,TGTGCCAGCAGCTCAGCCGGTTCAGGGTACGCCACCGGGGAGCTGTTTTTT
TRBD2,TRBV20-1,TRBJ2-3,.,CSAPTSGGRTDTQYF,TGCAGTGCTCCCACTAGCGGGGGGAGGACAGATACGCAGTATTTT
.,TRBV27,TRBJ2-6,.,CASSLFPSTRPSGANVLTF,TGTGCCAGCAGTTTATTCCCTTCGACTAGGCCCTCTGGGGCCAACGTCCTGACTTTC
TRBD2,TRBV6-2/TRBV6-3,TRBJ2-1,.,CASSYFGTSVLSAGNEQFF,TGTGCCAGCAGTTACTTCGGGACTAGCGTCCTATCCGCCGGAAATGAGCAGTTCTTC
TRBD1,TRBV5-1,TRBJ2-5,.,CASSLNDRAKETQYF,TGCGCCAGCAGCTTAAACGACAGGGCAAAAGAGACCCAGTACTTC